This T cell receptor beta chain is from a study of T cells expressing NK-cell markers. At the level of the study: Sorted CD3+CD56+NKG2C+, CD3+CD56+NKG2C- and CD3+CD56-NKG2C+ T cells supplied TCR beta repertoires.

TCRdb reworked the 5' RACE reads into one entry per CDR3 protein, no DNA. The sample spans 300,000 to 450,000 distinct CDR3 sequences; the ten largest clones claim under 6.5%. On this clonotype: What it recognizes is unknown.

Germline CDR1 is MNHNS and CDR2 is SASEGT. The length of the CDR3 is 16 residues. Whole-study findings and limits: Of the CD8+ T cell pool in roughly 6 donors, about 1.0-8% was accounted for by dominant NKG2C+ clonotypes.

The TCR comes from a man aged 18 to 69 in good health. The rearrangement links TRBV6-1 to TRBJ2-1. Material: blood T cells: a sorted CD56 or NKG2C T cell subset, CD4+ or CD8+ T cells, or bulk PBMC T cells (not recorded which). The CDR3 loop reads CASSSVLGRTYNEQFF.